These T cell receptor beta chains were read from a single sample in a study of blood T cells in healthy people across ages. TCRdb reanalysed the 5' RACE reads using MiXCR and keeps one entry per CDR3 protein. The sample lists about 730,000 distinct CDR3 sequences, roughly 45% seen once, with about 20% in the top ten. Sequencing input: blood. These receptors were taken from a woman aged 60-75 years in good health. Both conserved end residues are part of each CDR3. A D gene is named only where the DNA matches it firmly. The size entry is marked missing in some rows and otherwise reads once, few, many or a size class.

J: TRBJ1-1; D: TRBD1; V: TRBV10-3; size: .; CDR3: CAISEPDRAEAFF; DNA: TGTGCCATCAGTGAGCCGGACAGGGCTGAAGCTTTCTTT
J: TRBJ1-1; D: .; V: TRBV25-1; size: few; CDR3: CASSATPAGMNTEAFF; DNA: TGTGCCAGCAGTGCAACACCGGCAGGCATGAACACTGAAGCTTTCTTT
J: TRBJ2-7; D: TRBD1; V: TRBV6-1; size: few; CDR3: CASRILDRAKQYF; DNA: TGTGCCAGCAGAATACTCGACAGGGCTAAGCAGTACTTC
J: TRBJ2-7; D: TRBD2; V: TRBV29-1; size: .; CDR3: CSAGSGGEQYF; DNA: TGCAGCGCCGGTAGCGGGGGCGAGCAGTACTTC
J: TRBJ1-2; D: .; V: TRBV27; size: once; CDR3: CASRPHGAPGYTF; DNA: TGTGCCAGCAGGCCCCACGGAGCCCCGGGCTACACCTTC
J: TRBJ2-3; D: .; V: TRBV4-2; size: .; CDR3: CASSQDRGSTDTQYF; DNA: TGTGCCAGCAGCCAAGATCGGGGGAGCACAGATACGCAGTATTTT
J: TRBJ2-1; D: .; V: TRBV7-2; size: many; CDR3: CASSFSSTGRYNEQFF; DNA: TGTGCCAGCAGCTTTTCTTCGACAGGGAGGTACAATGAGCAGTTCTTC
J: TRBJ2-7; D: .; V: TRBV5-1; size: many; CDR3: CASSLVSARDSYEQYF; DNA: TGCGCCAGCAGCTTGGTTTCGGCCAGGGACTCCTACGAGCAGTACTTC
J: TRBJ2-6; D: TRBD2; V: TRBV6-5; size: once; CDR3: CASSYSPLRSGGPSGANVLTF; DNA: TGTGCCAGCAGTTACTCTCCGCTCCGTAGCGGGGGACCCTCTGGGGCCAACGTCCTGACTTTC
J: TRBJ2-7; D: TRBD2; V: TRBV20-1; size: few; CDR3: CSARKASGSYEQYF; DNA: TGCAGTGCTAGAAAGGCTAGCGGGAGCTACGAGCAGTACTTC
J: TRBJ1-2; D: .; V: TRBV9; size: .; CDR3: CASSVDVTENYGYTF; DNA: TGTGCCAGCAGCGTAGACGTGACGGAGAACTATGGCTACACCTTC
J: TRBJ1-2; D: .; V: TRBV27; size: few; CDR3: CASSAVPRGGYTF; DNA: TGTGCCAGCAGTGCTGTACCGCGGGGCGGCTACACCTTC
J: TRBJ2-7; D: TRBD1; V: TRBV12-3/TRBV12-4; size: .; CDR3: CASSLNRGQVNEQYF; DNA: TGTGCCAGCAGTTTAAACCGCGGACAGGTCAACGAGCAGTACTTC
J: TRBJ2-1; D: .; V: TRBV5-1; size: few; CDR3: CASSPLEGALSYNEQFF; DNA: TGCGCCAGCAGCCCCTTGGAGGGGGCCCTTTCCTACAATGAGCAGTTCTTC
J: TRBJ2-3; D: TRBD2; V: TRBV29-1; size: few; CDR3: CSAERGSTDTQYF; DNA: TGCAGCGCCGAGCGGGGGAGCACAGATACGCAGTATTTT
J: TRBJ2-1; D: .; V: TRBV5-1; size: .; CDR3: CASSSELLREQFF; DNA: TGCGCCAGCAGCTCGGAGCTGCTACGGGAGCAGTTCTTC
J: TRBJ2-1; D: TRBD2; V: TRBV5-1; size: many; CDR3: CASSWTSGNNEQFF; DNA: TGCGCCAGCAGCTGGACTAGCGGGAACAATGAGCAGTTCTTC
J: TRBJ2-1; D: .; V: TRBV3-1; size: .; CDR3: CASSPFTGASYNEQFF; DNA: TGTGCCAGCAGCCCGTTTACTGGCGCCTCCTACAATGAGCAGTTCTTC
J: TRBJ1-2; D: .; V: TRBV9; size: .; CDR3: CTSSVGQGTNYGYTF; DNA: TGTACCAGCAGCGTCGGGCAGGGGACAAACTATGGCTACACCTTC
J: TRBJ2-4; D: .; V: TRBV6-2/TRBV6-3; size: few; CDR3: CASSPIAVLAKNIQYF; DNA: TGTGCCAGCAGTCCGATAGCAGTACTAGCCAAAAACATTCAGTACTTC
J: TRBJ2-7; D: .; V: TRBV7-2; size: once; CDR3: CASNVPGLSYEQYF; DNA: TGTGCCAGCAACGTGCCGGGACTGTCCTACGAGCAGTACTTC
J: TRBJ2-1; D: .; V: TRBV6-5; size: .; CDR3: CATRGRSRRNEQFF; DNA: TGTGCCACCAGGGGACGTAGCCGGCGGAATGAGCAGTTCTTC
J: TRBJ2-5; D: TRBD2; V: TRBV6-2/TRBV6-3; size: .; CDR3: CASSRFPQLAGVGDEQYF; DNA: TGTGCCAGCAGCAGATTCCCCCAACTAGCGGGGGTTGGTGATGAGCAGTACTTC
J: TRBJ2-1; D: .; V: TRBV27; size: .; CDR3: CASRRAGNQETQFF; DNA: TGTGCCAGCAGGAGGGCGGGTAACCAAGAGACCCAGTTCTTC
J: TRBJ2-1; D: .; V: TRBV6-5; size: .; CDR3: CASSKNHEQFF; DNA: TGTGCCAGCAGTAAAAACCATGAGCAGTTCTTC
J: TRBJ2-5; D: .; V: TRBV5-1; size: many; CDR3: CASSLNEGTQETQYF; DNA: TGCGCCAGCAGCTTGAATGAGGGGACCCAAGAGACCCAGTACTTC
J: TRBJ2-1; D: .; V: TRBV3-1; size: .; CDR3: CASSQDWRGANEQFF; DNA: TGTGCCAGCAGCCAAGATTGGAGGGGAGCCAATGAGCAGTTCTTC
J: TRBJ2-3; D: .; V: TRBV27; size: .; CDR3: CASSLAPRVLTDTQYF; DNA: TGTGCCAGCAGTTTAGCGCCAAGGGTCCTTACAGATACGCAGTATTTT
J: TRBJ1-2; D: .; V: TRBV12-3/TRBV12-4; size: few; CDR3: CASHGVGGYTF; DNA: TGTGCCAGCCACGGGGTAGGGGGCTACACCTTC
J: TRBJ1-2; D: .; V: TRBV3-1; size: .; CDR3: CACSQDLRDINYGYTF; DNA: TGTGCCTGCAGCCAAGATCTTAGGGACATAAACTATGGCTACACCTTC
J: TRBJ2-3; D: TRBD2; V: TRBV12-3/TRBV12-4; size: few; CDR3: CASRWDYLDTQYF; DNA: TGTGCCAGCAGATGGGACTATTTGGATACGCAGTATTTT
J: TRBJ2-1; D: TRBD1; V: TRBV5-1; size: few; CDR3: CASSPGTANNEQFF; DNA: TGCGCCAGCAGCCCCGGGACAGCTAACAATGAGCAGTTCTTC
J: TRBJ1-5; D: .; V: TRBV3-1; size: .; CDR3: CASTQGSGGNQPQHF; DNA: TGTGCCAGCACCCAGGGGTCTGGGGGCAATCAGCCCCAGCATTTT
J: TRBJ2-5; D: .; V: TRBV7-3; size: .; CDR3: CASSVTLLANEQYF; DNA: TGTGCCAGCAGCGTAACACTACTAGCCAATGAGCAGTACTTC
J: TRBJ2-7; D: .; V: TRBV29-1; size: .; CDR3: CSATPGLAYNEQYF; DNA: TGCAGCGCTACACCGGGACTCGCCTACAATGAGCAGTACTTC
J: TRBJ2-1; D: .; V: TRBV6-1; size: .; CDR3: CASSELTISNEQFF; DNA: TGTGCCAGCAGTGAACTGACTATCTCCAATGAGCAGTTCTTC
J: TRBJ1-6; D: .; V: TRBV29-1; size: .; CDR3: CSVGYNRDSPLHF; DNA: TGCAGCGTCGGCTACAACAGGGATTCACCCCTCCACTTT
J: TRBJ2-5; D: TRBD1; V: TRBV24-1; size: .; CDR3: CATSDARTGTETQYF; DNA: TGTGCCACCAGTGACGCCCGGACAGGGACCGAGACCCAGTACTTC
J: TRBJ2-5; D: .; V: TRBV27; size: .; CDR3: CASSRPGRGRETQYF; DNA: TGTGCCAGCAGTCGCCCGGGCAGGGGTAGGGAGACCCAGTACTTC
J: TRBJ2-1; D: TRBD2; V: TRBV3-1; size: .; CDR3: CASSHGLAGGPRFF; DNA: TGTGCCAGCAGCCACGGACTAGCGGGAGGGCCCCGGTTCTTC
J: TRBJ2-1; D: .; V: TRBV12-3/TRBV12-4; size: .; CDR3: CASSPRLGQETQFF; DNA: TGTGCCAGCAGCCCCCGGCTGGGACAAGAGACCCAGTTCTTC
J: TRBJ2-1; D: .; V: TRBV29-1; size: .; CDR3: CSRRDKGSYNEQFF; DNA: TGCAGCCGGCGGGACAAAGGCTCCTACAATGAGCAGTTCTTC
J: TRBJ2-4; D: TRBD1; V: TRBV11-3; size: .; CDR3: CASSLGQGAIHEQYF; DNA: TGTGCCAGCAGCCTCGGACAGGGGGCGATTCATGAGCAGTACTTC